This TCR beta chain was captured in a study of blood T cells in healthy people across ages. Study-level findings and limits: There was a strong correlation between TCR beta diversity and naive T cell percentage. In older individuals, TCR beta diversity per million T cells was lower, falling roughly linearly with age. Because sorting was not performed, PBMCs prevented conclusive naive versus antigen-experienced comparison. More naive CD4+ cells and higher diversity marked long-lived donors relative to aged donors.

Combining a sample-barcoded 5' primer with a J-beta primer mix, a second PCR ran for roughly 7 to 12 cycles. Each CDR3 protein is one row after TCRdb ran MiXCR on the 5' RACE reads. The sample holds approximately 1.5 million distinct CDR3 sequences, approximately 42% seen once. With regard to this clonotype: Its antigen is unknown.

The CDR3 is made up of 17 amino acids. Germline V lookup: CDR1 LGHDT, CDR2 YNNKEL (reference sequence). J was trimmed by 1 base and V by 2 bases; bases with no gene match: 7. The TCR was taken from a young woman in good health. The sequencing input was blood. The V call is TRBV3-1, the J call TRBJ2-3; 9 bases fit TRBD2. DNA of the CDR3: TGTGCCAGCAGCCAATTCCGGGCTAGCGGGGGCACAGATACGCAGTATTTT. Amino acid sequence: CASSQFRASGGTDTQYF.